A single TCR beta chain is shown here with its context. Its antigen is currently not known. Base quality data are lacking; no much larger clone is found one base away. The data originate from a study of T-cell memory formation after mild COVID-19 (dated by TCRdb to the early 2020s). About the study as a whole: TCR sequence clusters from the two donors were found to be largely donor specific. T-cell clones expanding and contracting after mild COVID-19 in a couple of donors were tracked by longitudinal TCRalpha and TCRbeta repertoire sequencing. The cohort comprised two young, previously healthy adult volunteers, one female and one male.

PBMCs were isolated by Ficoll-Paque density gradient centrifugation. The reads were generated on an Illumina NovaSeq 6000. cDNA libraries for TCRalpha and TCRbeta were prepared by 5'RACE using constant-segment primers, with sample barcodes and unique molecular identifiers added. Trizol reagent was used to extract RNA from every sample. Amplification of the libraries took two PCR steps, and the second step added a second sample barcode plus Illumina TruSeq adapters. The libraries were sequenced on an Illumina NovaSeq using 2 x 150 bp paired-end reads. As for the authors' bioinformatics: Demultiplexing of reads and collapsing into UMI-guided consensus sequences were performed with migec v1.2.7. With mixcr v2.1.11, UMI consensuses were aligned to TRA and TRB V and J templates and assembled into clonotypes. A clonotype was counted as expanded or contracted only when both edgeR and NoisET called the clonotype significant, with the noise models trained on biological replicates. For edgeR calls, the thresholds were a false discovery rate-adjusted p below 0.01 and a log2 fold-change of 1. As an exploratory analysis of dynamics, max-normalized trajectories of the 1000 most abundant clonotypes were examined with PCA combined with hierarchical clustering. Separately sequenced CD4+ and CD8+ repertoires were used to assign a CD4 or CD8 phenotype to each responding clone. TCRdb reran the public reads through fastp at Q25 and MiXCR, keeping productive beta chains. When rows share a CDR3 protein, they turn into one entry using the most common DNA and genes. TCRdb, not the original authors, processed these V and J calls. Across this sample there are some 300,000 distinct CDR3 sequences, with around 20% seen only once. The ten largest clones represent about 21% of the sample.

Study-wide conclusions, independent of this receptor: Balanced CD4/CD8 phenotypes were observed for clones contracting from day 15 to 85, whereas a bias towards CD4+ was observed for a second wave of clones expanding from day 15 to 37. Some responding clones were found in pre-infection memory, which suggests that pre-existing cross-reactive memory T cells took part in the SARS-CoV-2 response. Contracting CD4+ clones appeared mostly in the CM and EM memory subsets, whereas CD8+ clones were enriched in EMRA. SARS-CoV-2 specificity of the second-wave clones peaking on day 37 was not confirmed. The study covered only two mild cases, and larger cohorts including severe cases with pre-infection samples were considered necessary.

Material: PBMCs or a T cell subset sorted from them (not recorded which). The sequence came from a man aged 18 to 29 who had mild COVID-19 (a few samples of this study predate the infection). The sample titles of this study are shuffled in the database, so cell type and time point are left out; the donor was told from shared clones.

The CDR3 protein is CASSLAPPGLNQPQHF. In nucleotides, the sequence is TGTGCCAGCAGCTTAGCGCCCCCGGGGCTCAATCAGCCCCAGCATTTT. The chain is encoded by TRBV7-2 joined to TRBJ1-5; 5 matching bases give a weak D call of TRBD1. Sequences SGHTA (CDR1) and FQGNSA (CDR2) are obtained from the germline V gene. The junction shows trimming of 0 bases on V and 3 bases on J, plus 12 bases between the germline ends. Reading from cysteine to phenylalanine, the CDR3 counts 16 amino acids. The sequence is cut down to CDR3 DNA, 48 bases in frame from base 1.